Presented here are 10 T cell receptor beta chains from one specimen sequenced in a study of T cell responses to AZD1222 COVID-19 vaccine. Sequencing used immunoSEQ multiplex PCR; TCRdb keeps in-frame clones, though not all of them. The profile covers about 130,000 clones, with approximately 84% appearing a single time and roughly 4.3% taken by the ten largest. The input for sequencing was peripheral blood, taken on day 0 of AZD1222 vaccination. These receptors were collected from an adult in good health.

The rearrangement joins TRBV5-1 to TRBJ1-2, with a weak D call TRBD1 (5 bases). This CDR3 is built from 14 residues. Trimming shortened V by 0 bases and J by 5 bases, and 11 bases separated the two germline ends. In germline, CDR1 is SGHRS, CDR2 YFSETQ. CDR3 region: CASSLEKGLYGYTF. CDR3 nucleotides: TGCGCCAGCAGCTTGGAAAAGGGACTATATGGCTACACCTTC.

This sequence joins TRBV18 and TRBJ2-7; the D gene is possibly TRBD2 (5 bases). Germline V lookup: CDR1 KGHSH, CDR2 LQKENI. The germline V and J ends were trimmed by 6 bases and 5 bases, with 29 bases remaining between them. The CDR3 runs to 18 residues. The DNA for the CDR3 is TGTGCCAGCTCCTCCCCTACTCAGAGGGTCCGAGGTGGGAACGAGCAGTACTTC. Protein product: CASSSPTQRVRGGNEQYF.

The chain couples TRBV30 to TRBJ1-2; unclear D gene. The CDR3 totals 13 residues. V was pared by 2 bases and J by 2 bases, with 9 bases between. Germline values: CDR1 GTSNPN, CDR2 SVGIG (reference sequence). CDR3 DNA: TGTGCCTGGAGTCTGACCGAGAACTATGGCTACACCTTC. As protein: CAWSLTENYGYTF.

A few counts support this clone. The chain recombines TRBV7-8 with TRBJ2-3; D is undetermined. The germline V gene has CDR1 SGHVS and CDR2 FQNEAQ. Trimming pared 4 bases from V and 1 base from J, leaving 6 bases between. The CDR3 length is 13 residues. The CDR3 DNA reads as TGTGCCAGCAGCTGGGCCCGCACAGATACGCAGTATTTT. Its translation is CASSWARTDTQYF.

This rearrangement joins TRBV30 to TRBJ1-1; no reliable D call. Trimming took off 1 base at V and 0 bases at J, with 3 bases between the two ends. Germline-derived CDR1 and CDR2 are GTSNPN and SVGIG (reference sequence). The CDR3 totals 12 residues. The CDR3 spells CAWSGVNTEAFF. In DNA form, the CDR3 reads TGTGCCTGGAGTGGAGTGAACACTGAAGCTTTCTTT.

The chain joins TRBV7-8 to TRBJ2-1; the match to TRBD2 covers 10 bases. J lost 6 bases, V lost 4 bases, and 6 bases had no gene match. CDR3 length equals 15 residues. Germline assignment: CDR1 SGHVS and CDR2 FQNEAQ. The CDR3, as DNA: TGTGCCAGCAGCTCTTTAGCGGGGGGTCCCAATGAGCAGTTCTTC. Its translation is CASSSLAGGPNEQFF. The full variable domain, in which reference TRBV7-8 and TRBJ2-1 provide the parts outside the CDR3, is GAGVSQSPRYKVAKRGQDVALRCDPISGHVSLFWYQQALGQGPEFLTYFQNEAQLDKSGLPSDRFFAERPEGSVSTLKIQRTQQEDSAVYLCASSSLAGGPNEQFFGPGTRLTVL.

This chain uses TRBV29-1 with TRBJ1-1, with D tentatively TRBD1 (6 bases). The CDR3 loop spans 12 amino acids. Germline loops: CDR1 SQVTM, CDR2 ANQGSEA. The V end lost 3 bases, the J end lost 5 bases, and 10 bases lay between the germline ends. The CDR3 DNA reads TGCAGCGTTGAGGGGAGGGGGACTGAAGCTTTCTTT. This gives the protein CSVEGRGTEAFF.

A few counts support this clone. The V gene is TRBV29-1, the J gene TRBJ2-7, with a tentative D call TRBD1 (6 bases). Germline values: CDR1 SQVTM, CDR2 ANQGSEA. The CDR3 is 14 amino acids. V dropped 7 bases and J dropped 0 bases, with 16 bases sitting between them. CDR3 protein: CSAMRSDSSYEQYF. The CDR3 DNA reads as TGCAGCGCCATGAGGTCGGACAGCTCCTACGAGCAGTACTTC.

The genes are TRBV5-6 and TRBJ2-7, with 7 bases fitting TRBD1. The CDR3 contains 14 residues. The V gene end was trimmed by 2 bases and the J gene end by 3 bases; junction bases not matched to a gene: 5. CDR1 is SGHDT, CDR2 YYEEEE, per germline. In DNA, the CDR3 is TGTGCCAGCAGCTTTGGGCAGGGGGACTACGAGCAGTACTTC. Translated, it gives CASSFGQGDYEQYF. Looking up the rest from reference TRBV5-6 and TRBJ2-7 gives the full variable domain: DAGVTQSPTHLIKTRGQQVTLRCSPKSGHDTVSWYQQALGQGPQFIFQYYEEEERQRGNFPDRFSGHQFPNYSSELNVNALLLGDSALYLCASSFGQGDYEQYFGPGTRLTVT.

The chain carries TRBV5-1 and TRBJ1-1; possibly TRBD1 for D (6 bases). The CDR3 spans 11 residues. The V gene's germline CDR1 is SGHRS and CDR2 YFSETQ. With 6 bases removed from V and 8 bases from J, the gap between germline ends came to 11 bases. As DNA, the CDR3 is TGCGCCAGCATCCTACAGGGAGAAGCTTTCTTT. This sequence encodes CASILQGEAFF. Together with reference TRBV5-1 and TRBJ1-1, the CDR3 gives the full variable domain: KAGVTQTPRYLIKTRGQQVTLSCSPISGHRSVSWYQQTPGQGLQFLFEYFSETQRNKGNFPGRFSGRQFSNSRSEMNVSTLELGDSALYLCASILQGEAFFGQGTRLTVV.